This T cell receptor (beta chain) was found in a study of blood T cell repertoires in COVID-19 (dated by TCRdb to between 2020 and 2021). General notes on the study: The collaborator samples originated in the United States, Italy and Spain and spanned the acute and convalescent phases of COVID-19. The dataset comprised deeply sampled blood TCRbeta repertoires from subjects exposed to, actively infected with, or recovered from COVID-19. Where HLA class I and class II types were available, the types were taken from metadata supplied by the sample provider, not from assay-based typing. A de-identified subject ID, COVID-19 status, age in years and sex were almost always included in the sample metadata. The prospective study material was composed of cDNA or gDNA derived from T cells, B-cell-depleted T cells, or PBMCs. The samples were drawn from two sources: the first 160 participants of the ongoing ImmuneRACE study, and 1,200 or so subjects contributed by 6 global collaborators. The repertoires were made available in a free public database intended to serve as a resource for research on the immune response to SARS-CoV-2.

TCRbeta CDR3 regions were amplified from genomic DNA by means of the immunoSEQ Assay, a bias-controlled multiplex PCR. Per the source publication's procedure: Within the assay, amplification of reference gene primers was used to estimate how many nucleated cells each sample contained. To quantify the absolute abundance of each unique TCRbeta CDR3 rearrangement, sequence reads were collapsed and filtered. Productive Simpson clonality was computed per sample as the square root of Simpson's diversity index over productive rearrangements. Not all clones reach the TCRdb copy of this immuneACCESS table, which keeps in-frame sequences only. Checked studies attribute under half of the gap to unresolved V genes and leave the rest unexplained. The D gene and trimming were derived from the DNA, and the V and J assignments and clone size from that table. The sample table holds approximately 140,000 clones, of which about four fifths were seen once. Roughly 1.4% of the sample lies in the top ten.

Worth noting for this clone: Its antigen is currently not known. Per-nucleotide qualities are absent, and no much larger clonotype sits a single base away.

Overall study results and their limits: Clinical and demographic metadata were provided uncurated, with the amount varying by source and participant.

The V end gives up 5 bases and the J end 2 bases, leaving 14 bases in the junction not matched to a gene. The CDR3 runs 17 amino acids, cysteine and phenylalanine included. The only DNA kept is the CDR3, 51 bases in frame from the first base. The germline V gene encodes CDR1 SGHTA and CDR2 FQGTGA. Each collaborating institution followed its own protocols to collect whole blood in K2EDTA tubes. For TCRbeta analysis, collaborator samples were shipped as frozen whole blood, as isolated PBMCs, or as DNA extracted from either sample type. Sequencing was performed on peripheral blood. The receptor comes from a human donor in a cohort sampled during active COVID-19. The chain joins TRBV7-3 to TRBJ2-7, with 8 junctional bases fitting TRBD2. The CDR3 amino acid sequence is: CASSPKGGLVVPYEQYF. The DNA sequence is as follows: TGTGCCAGCAGCCCTAAGGGGGGACTAGTGGTCCCCTACGAGCAGTACTTC.